This T cell receptor beta chain was sequenced during a study of shared clonotypes between healthy human individuals. Study as a whole: Samples came from two female and a few male donors aged 18 to 49. Plates per donor: three CD4 naive, three CD4 memory, two CD8 naive, one CD8 memory.

Losses at the gene ends were 5 bases for V and 5 bases for J; bases not matched to a gene: 8. This CDR3 has 14 amino acids. In germline, CDR1 is KGHSH, CDR2 LQKENI. Some clones are missing from TCRdb's copy, which holds only in-frame ones; the method was immunoSEQ multiplex PCR. The data show some 1.4 million clones, roughly 96% seen once. The receptor was derived from a man under 40 in good health. The genes are TRBV18 and TRBJ1-1; TRBD1 matches at 7 bases. Source material: naive CD4+ T cells sorted from blood. The subset here: CD45RA+ positively selected. CDR3 sequence reads: CASSTYPGGTEAFF. The CDR3, as DNA: TGTGCCAGCTCAACATACCCAGGGGGTACTGAAGCTTTCTTT.